This entry describes one T cell receptor beta chain. Participant ages covered about 18 to 89 years across 24 US areas. Participant-given clinical history determined each cohort assignment. In Cohort 3, a recovered donor had either two negative PCRs, clearance, or symptom resolution. The sample comes from a study of blood T cell repertoires in COVID-19. The V gene lost 1 base and the J gene lost 4 bases, with 8 bases spanning the gap. The CDR3 totals 13 residues. Germline V gene lookup returns CDR1 MGHDK and CDR2 SYGVNS. Clones were read by immunoSEQ multiplex PCR, and TCRdb kept only the in-frame ones, dropping some. The data hold approximately 470,000 clones, with approximately 86% observed a single time.

The source is a woman aged 18-29 years who had recovered from COVID-19. V usage is TRBV25-1 and J usage is TRBJ2-7; D might be TRBD1 (5 bases). The sequenced sample was PBMCs or T cells enriched from blood (not recorded which). CDR3 in amino acids: CASSEWGEYEQYF. DNA for the CDR3: TGTGCCAGCAGTGAATGGGGCGAGTACGAGCAGTACTTC.